This is a list of T cell receptor beta chains from one sample in a study of blood T cell repertoires in COVID-19. Method: immunoSEQ multiplex PCR; TCRdb's copy keeps in-frame clones and lacks some. The table shows about 120,000 clones, with about 84% occurring only once. Input material: peripheral blood. These TCRs come from a man between 60 and 75 years old with acute or convalescent COVID-19. The CDR3 runs from the conserved cysteine through the conserved F or W. A D gene is named only where the DNA matches it firmly. Only part of the rows carry a size: once, few, many, or a class if the clone is expanded.

j_call,clone_size,d_call,v_call,cdr3_nt,cdr3_aa
TRBJ1-1,-,-,TRBV7-2,TGTGCCAGCAGCTTCGACCCATTGACAGCTGAAGCTTTCTTT,CASSFDPLTAEAFF
TRBJ2-2,-,-,TRBV24-1,TGTGCCACAGGGGTTGGGAACACCGGGGAGCTGTTTTTT,CATGVGNTGELFF
TRBJ1-1,-,TRBD1,TRBV5-4,TGTGCCAGCAGCCTAACAGGGGGCGGATACACTGAAGCTTTCTTT,CASSLTGGGYTEAFF
TRBJ2-1,-,-,TRBV19,TGTGCCAGCTCGACAGCCCCGGCCTACAATGAGCAGTTCTTC,CASSTAPAYNEQFF
TRBJ1-5,-,-,TRBV12-3/TRBV12-4,TGTGCCAGCACTATGGGCAATCAGCCCCAGCATTTT,CASTMGNQPQHF
TRBJ1-1,-,-,TRBV28,TGTGCCAGCAGTCGACACCTGAACACTGAAGCTTTCTTT,CASSRHLNTEAFF
TRBJ1-1,-,TRBD1,TRBV19,TGTGCCAGTAGCCCAACCCCGTCGACAGGGGGAGAAGCTTTCTTT,CASSPTPSTGGEAFF
TRBJ2-7,-,-,TRBV6-5,TGTGCCAGCCGGGAGCGATCCTACGAGCAGTACTTC,CASRERSYEQYF
TRBJ2-3,-,-,TRBV18,TGTGCCAGCTCACCCGGGGGGCGCAGCACAGATACGCAGTATTTT,CASSPGGRSTDTQYF
TRBJ1-3,-,-,TRBV5-8,TGTGCCAGCAGCGATTCGACGTTCCGGCCGGGAGACACCATATATTTT,CASSDSTFRPGDTIYF
TRBJ2-3,-,TRBD2,TRBV11-2,TGTGCCAGCAGAAGGACTAGCGGGAGAGATACGCAGTATTTT,CASRRTSGRDTQYF
TRBJ2-2,-,-,TRBV7-6,TGTGCCAGCAGCTTAGCAACAGGGACCACCGGGGAGCTGTTTTTT,CASSLATGTTGELFF
TRBJ1-1,-,-,TRBV5-6,TGTGCCAGCAGCTTGGCCGGAACTCAGCGGGAAGCTTTCTTT,CASSLAGTQREAFF
TRBJ2-1,-,-,TRBV30,TGTGCCTGGACTTTCCCCTCCTACAATGAGCAGTTCTTC,CAWTFPSYNEQFF
TRBJ2-1,-,-,TRBV13,TGTGCCAGCAGCCCCCGACTAGATATCAATGAGCAGTTCTTC,CASSPRLDINEQFF
TRBJ2-1,-,-,TRBV27,TGTGCCAGCAGTTTAATGGCAGGGGGGTACAATGAGCAGTTCTTC,CASSLMAGGYNEQFF
TRBJ1-2,-,-,TRBV6-5,TGTGCCAGCAGTCCCCAGGGGATCTATGGCTACACCTTC,CASSPQGIYGYTF
TRBJ2-1,once,-,TRBV7-9,TGTGCCAGCAGCTTAGAGACGGGGTGGGTGTTCTTC,CASSLETGWVFF
TRBJ2-5,once,-,TRBV5-6,TGTGCCAGCAGCTTGGGGGACGGGGGAACCCAGTACTTC,CASSLGDGGTQYF
TRBJ2-1,-,TRBD2,TRBV10-3,TGTGCCATCAACCTCGGACTAGCGAGTAACAATGAGCAGTTCTTC,CAINLGLASNNEQFF
TRBJ2-3,-,-,TRBV9,TGTGCCAGCAGCCCCCAGGGTGCTAGCGGCACAGATACGCAGTATTTT,CASSPQGASGTDTQYF
TRBJ1-5,-,-,TRBV18,TGTGCCAGCTCTCGTGGGGGCGCGGCTACTCAGCCCCAGCATTTT,CASSRGGAATQPQHF
TRBJ2-7,-,TRBD2,TRBV10-3,TGTGCCATCAGCGGGGAGGGTAGGGGTTCCTCCTACGAGCAGTACTTC,CAISGEGRGSSYEQYF
TRBJ2-2,-,TRBD2,TRBV27,TGTGCCAGCACCCGGGCTAGCGGGCGCACCGGGGAGCTGTTTTTT,CASTRASGRTGELFF
TRBJ2-2,-,-,TRBV18,TGTGCCAGCTCACCGCCATCACAGGGGAACACCGGGGAGCTGTTTTTT,CASSPPSQGNTGELFF
TRBJ1-2,-,-,TRBV3-1/TRBV3-2,TGTGCCAGCAGCCCTACCGTTCAGGGCAACTATGGCTACACCTTC,CASSPTVQGNYGYTF
TRBJ2-1,-,TRBD1,TRBV24-1,TGTGCCACCAGCGGACAGGGGCCGTACAATGAGCAGTTCTTC,CATSGQGPYNEQFF
TRBJ2-7,-,TRBD2,TRBV29-1,TGCAGCGTTGAAGAGGTAACAGCGGGAGCCGAGCAGTACTTC,CSVEEVTAGAEQYF
TRBJ2-5,-,-,TRBV11-2,TGTGCCAGCAGCTTAGCAGGGGTCGGTCAAGAGACCCAGTACTTC,CASSLAGVGQETQYF
TRBJ2-5,-,-,TRBV2,TGTGCCAGCAGTCCGGCCGGGGGTGGGGAGACCCAGTACTTC,CASSPAGGGETQYF
TRBJ2-5,-,-,TRBV28,TGTGCCAGCAGTTTAGTCTACCAAGAGACCCAGTACTTC,CASSLVYQETQYF
TRBJ2-3,-,-,TRBV7-3,TGTGCCAGCAGTGGGCAGGGATCCGATACGCAGTATTTT,CASSGQGSDTQYF
TRBJ2-7,-,-,TRBV9,TGTGCCAGCAGCGTAGGTCCCAGCGGCAGCTCCTACGAGCAGTACTTC,CASSVGPSGSSYEQYF
TRBJ2-1,-,TRBD2,TRBV7-2,TGTGCCAGCAGCTTAGCTACTAGCGGGAGGGCCTCCGAGCAGTTCTTC,CASSLATSGRASEQFF
TRBJ1-2,-,-,TRBV7-2,TGTGCCAGCACCCCACGGCGGTTCTATGGCTACACCTTC,CASTPRRFYGYTF
TRBJ2-7,-,TRBD2,TRBV6-1,TGTGCCAGCAGTGAAGAGCGGGAGGGCCTCTACGAGCAGTACTTC,CASSEEREGLYEQYF
TRBJ2-2,-,TRBD1,TRBV11-1,TGTGCCAGCAGCTTAGCGCTCGGACAGGGGGCGAACACCGGGGAGCTGTTTTTT,CASSLALGQGANTGELFF
TRBJ1-1,few,TRBD1,TRBV28,TGTGCCAGCAGTTTGGGACAGAAGAACACTGAAGCTTTCTTT,CASSLGQKNTEAFF
TRBJ1-2,-,-,TRBV3-1/TRBV3-2,TGTGCCAGCAGCCAAGGTTTAGATACTTATGGCTACACCTTC,CASSQGLDTYGYTF
TRBJ2-1,-,TRBD2,TRBV24-1,TGTGCCACCAGTGATCGGACTAGCGGGAGTGGGAATGAGCAGTTCTTC,CATSDRTSGSGNEQFF
TRBJ2-3,-,-,TRBV6-4,TGTGCCAGCAGCCCCACAGGGAAAGGAACAGATACGCAGTATTTT,CASSPTGKGTDTQYF
TRBJ1-6,-,TRBD1,TRBV2,TGTGCCAGCAGTGCGGCCGGGACAGGGAATTCACCCCTCCACTTT,CASSAAGTGNSPLHF
TRBJ2-5,once,TRBD2,TRBV27,TGTGCCAGCAGTCCGCGACTAGCGCCTCAAGAGACCCAGTACTTC,CASSPRLAPQETQYF
TRBJ2-7,few,TRBD2,TRBV29-1,TGCAGCGTTGAGGCGGGAGCCTACGAGCAGTACTTC,CSVEAGAYEQYF